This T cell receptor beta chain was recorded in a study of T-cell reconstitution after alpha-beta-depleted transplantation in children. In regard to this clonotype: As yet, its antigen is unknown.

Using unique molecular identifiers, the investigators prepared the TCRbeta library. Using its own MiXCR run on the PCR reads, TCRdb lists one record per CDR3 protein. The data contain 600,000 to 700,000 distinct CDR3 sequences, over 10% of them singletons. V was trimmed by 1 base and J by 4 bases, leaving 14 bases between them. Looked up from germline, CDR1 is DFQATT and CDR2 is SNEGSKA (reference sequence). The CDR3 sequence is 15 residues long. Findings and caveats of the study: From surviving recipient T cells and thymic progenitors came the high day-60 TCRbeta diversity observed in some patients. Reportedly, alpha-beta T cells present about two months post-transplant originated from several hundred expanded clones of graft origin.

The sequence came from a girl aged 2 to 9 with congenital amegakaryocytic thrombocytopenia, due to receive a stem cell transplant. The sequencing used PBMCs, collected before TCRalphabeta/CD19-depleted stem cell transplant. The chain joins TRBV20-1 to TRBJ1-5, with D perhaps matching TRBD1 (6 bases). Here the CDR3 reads CSARALGQINQPQHF. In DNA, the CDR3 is TGCAGTGCTAGAGCCCTCGGACAGATAAATCAGCCCCAGCATTTT.